The clone carrying this T cell receptor beta chain appeared a few times. The antigen remains unidentified. RNA was extracted from whole blood without cell sorting, alongside germline DNA. The data originate from a study of tumor-infiltrating lymphocytes in primary liver carcinoma. Study-level results: The top-250-clone fraction was significantly higher in tumors than in blood (p = 0.039). In the absence of sorting, bulk samples left CD4+ and CD8+ repertoires uncompared. Pairs comparing tumor with adjacent tissue or blood overlapped less than pairs drawn from tumor regions.

A primer in the constant region served to generate TCR beta cDNA from 450 to 600 ng of total RNA. Investigators got TCR beta libraries out of three nested multiplex PCR rounds, done with slightly modified ARM-PCR. TRBV1-TRBV30 forward primers paired with a C-beta reverse primer were used in the first two PCR rounds, which ran approximately 11 cycles each. Using its own MiXCR run on the multiplex PCR reads, TCRdb lists one record per CDR3 protein. Of 150,000 to 200,000 distinct CDR3 sequences in the sample, about 60% are singletons; the top ten hold approximately 67%. Germline CDR1 is MNHNS and CDR2 is SASEGT. This CDR3 has 16 amino acids. The V end lost 2 bases, the J end lost 6 bases, and 18 bases lay between the germline ends.

The TCR was taken from a man aged 40-49 years with primary liver carcinoma and hepatitis B virus infection. V gene TRBV6-1 combines with J gene TRBJ2-3; tentative D call: TRBD2 (5 bases). The sequenced sample consisted of peripheral blood. The CDR3 sequence: CASSELRTRREDTQYF. The CDR3 coding sequence is TGTGCCAGCAGTGAATTGAGGACCAGAAGGGAGGATACGCAGTATTTT.